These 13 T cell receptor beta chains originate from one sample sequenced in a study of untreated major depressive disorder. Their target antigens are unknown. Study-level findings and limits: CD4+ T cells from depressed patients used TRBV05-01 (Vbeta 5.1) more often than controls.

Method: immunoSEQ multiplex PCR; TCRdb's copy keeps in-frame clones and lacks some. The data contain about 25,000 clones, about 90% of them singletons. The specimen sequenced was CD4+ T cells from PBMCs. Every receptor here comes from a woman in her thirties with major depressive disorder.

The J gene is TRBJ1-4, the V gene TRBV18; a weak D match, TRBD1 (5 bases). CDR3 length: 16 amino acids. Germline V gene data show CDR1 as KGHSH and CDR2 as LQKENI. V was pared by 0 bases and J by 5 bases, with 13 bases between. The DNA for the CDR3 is TGTGCCAGCTCACCACCTCGAGGGAGGGGAAATGAAAAACTGTTTTTT. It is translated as CASSPPRGRGNEKLFF.

CDR3 nucleotide sequence: TGCGCCAGCAGGACTAGCCCCTCCTACAATGAGCAGTTCTTC. It is translated as CASRTSPSYNEQFF. V usage is TRBV4-1 and J usage is TRBJ2-1; 7 nucleotides align to TRBD2. This CDR3 has 14 residues. Germline trimming cut 6 bases from V and 0 bases from J; bases unmatched to any gene: 2. Per the germline V gene, CDR1 is MGHRA and CDR2 is YSYEKL.

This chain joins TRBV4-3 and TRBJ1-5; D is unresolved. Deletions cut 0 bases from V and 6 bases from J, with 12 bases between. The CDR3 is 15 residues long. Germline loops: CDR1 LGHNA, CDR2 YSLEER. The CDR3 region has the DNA TGCGCCAGCAGCCAAGATATCGGACCTCGTCAGCCCCAGCATTTT. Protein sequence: CASSQDIGPRQPQHF.

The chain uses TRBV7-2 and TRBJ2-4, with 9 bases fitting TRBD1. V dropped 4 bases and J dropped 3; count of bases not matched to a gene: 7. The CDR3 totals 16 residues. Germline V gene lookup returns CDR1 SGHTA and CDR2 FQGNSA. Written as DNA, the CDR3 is TGTGCCAGCAGCTCCGGACAGGGGAATGACAAAAACATTCAGTACTTC. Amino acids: CASSSGQGNDKNIQYF.

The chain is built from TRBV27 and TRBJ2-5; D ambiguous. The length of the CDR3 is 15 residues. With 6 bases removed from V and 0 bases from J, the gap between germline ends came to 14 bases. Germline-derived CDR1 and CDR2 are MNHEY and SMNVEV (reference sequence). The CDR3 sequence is CASRESGWDQETQYF. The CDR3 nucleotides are TGTGCCAGCAGAGAATCGGGCTGGGACCAAGAGACCCAGTACTTC.

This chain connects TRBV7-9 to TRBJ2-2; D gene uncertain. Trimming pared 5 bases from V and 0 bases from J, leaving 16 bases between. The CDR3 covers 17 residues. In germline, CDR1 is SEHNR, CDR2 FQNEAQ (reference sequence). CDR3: CASSTFWGLANTGELFF. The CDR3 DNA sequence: TGTGCCAGCAGCACCTTTTGGGGTTTAGCGAACACCGGGGAGCTGTTTTTT.

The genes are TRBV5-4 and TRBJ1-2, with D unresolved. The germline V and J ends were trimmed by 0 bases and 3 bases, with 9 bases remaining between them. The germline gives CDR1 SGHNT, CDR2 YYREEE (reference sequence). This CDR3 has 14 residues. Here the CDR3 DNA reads TGTGCCAGCAGCTTGGACCCGAGGGACTATGGCTACACCTTC. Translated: CASSLDPRDYGYTF.

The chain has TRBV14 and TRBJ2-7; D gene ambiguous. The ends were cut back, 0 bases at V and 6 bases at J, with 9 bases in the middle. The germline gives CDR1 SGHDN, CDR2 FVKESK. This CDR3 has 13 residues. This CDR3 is CASSQDLGSEQYF. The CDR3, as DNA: TGTGCCAGCAGCCAAGATCTGGGATCCGAGCAGTACTTC.

CDR3: CASSEWDGNTEAFF. In DNA form, the CDR3 reads TGTGCCAGCAGTGAATGGGACGGGAACACTGAAGCTTTCTTT. The rearrangement uses TRBV6-1 and TRBJ1-1, with TRBD1 as a possible D gene (5 bases). Looked up from germline, CDR1 is MNHNS and CDR2 is SASEGT. Deletions cut 2 bases from V and 1 base from J, with 8 bases between. The CDR3 totals 14 residues.

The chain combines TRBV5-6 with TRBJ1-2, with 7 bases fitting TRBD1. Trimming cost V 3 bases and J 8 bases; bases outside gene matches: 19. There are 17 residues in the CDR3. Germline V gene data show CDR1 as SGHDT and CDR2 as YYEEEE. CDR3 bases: TGTGCCAGCAGCTCACGAAGGACAGGCAAAACCCGAATGGGCTACACCTTC. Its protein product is CASSSRRTGKTRMGYTF.

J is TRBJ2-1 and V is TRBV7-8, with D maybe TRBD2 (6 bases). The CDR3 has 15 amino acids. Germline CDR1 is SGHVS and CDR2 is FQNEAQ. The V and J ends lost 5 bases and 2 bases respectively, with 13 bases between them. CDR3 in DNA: TGTGCCAGCAGCCCGTACCCGGGGGCCTACAATGAGCAGTTCTTC. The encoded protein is CASSPYPGAYNEQFF.

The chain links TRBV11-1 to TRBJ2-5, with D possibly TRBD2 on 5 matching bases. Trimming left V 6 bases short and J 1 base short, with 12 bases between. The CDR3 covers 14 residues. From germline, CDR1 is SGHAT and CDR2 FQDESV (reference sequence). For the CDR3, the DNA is TGTGCCAGCAGAGCCGACGGGATCCAAGAGACCCAGTACTTC. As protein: CASRADGIQETQYF.

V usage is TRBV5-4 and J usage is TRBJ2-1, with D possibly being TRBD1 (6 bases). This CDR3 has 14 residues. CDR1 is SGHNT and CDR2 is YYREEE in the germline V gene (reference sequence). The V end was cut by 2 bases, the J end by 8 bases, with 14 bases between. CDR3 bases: TGTGCCAGCAGCTTCAAACAGGGAAGGGATGAGCAGTTCTTC. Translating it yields CASSFKQGRDEQFF.